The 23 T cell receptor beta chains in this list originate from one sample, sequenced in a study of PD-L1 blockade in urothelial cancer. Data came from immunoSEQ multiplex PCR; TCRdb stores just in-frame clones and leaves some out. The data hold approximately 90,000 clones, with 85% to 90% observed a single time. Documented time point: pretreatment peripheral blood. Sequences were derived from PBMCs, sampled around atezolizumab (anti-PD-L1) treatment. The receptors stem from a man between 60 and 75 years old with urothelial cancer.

This CDR3 is CASSEEGASNEQFF. The CDR3 nucleotides read TGTGCCAGCAGCGAGGAAGGTGCCAGCAATGAGCAGTTCTTC. V usage is TRBV5-6 and J usage is TRBJ2-1; D is unresolved. The germline gives CDR1 SGHDT, CDR2 YYEEEE. V was clipped by 4 bases and J by 6 bases, with 14 bases between them. The CDR3 spans 14 residues.

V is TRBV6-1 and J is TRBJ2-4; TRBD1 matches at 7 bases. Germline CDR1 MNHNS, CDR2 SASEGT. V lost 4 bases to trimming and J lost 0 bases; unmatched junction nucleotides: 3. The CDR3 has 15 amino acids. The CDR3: CASSGDSGAKNIQYF. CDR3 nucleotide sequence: TGTGCCAGCAGTGGGGACAGCGGAGCCAAAAACATTCAGTACTTC.

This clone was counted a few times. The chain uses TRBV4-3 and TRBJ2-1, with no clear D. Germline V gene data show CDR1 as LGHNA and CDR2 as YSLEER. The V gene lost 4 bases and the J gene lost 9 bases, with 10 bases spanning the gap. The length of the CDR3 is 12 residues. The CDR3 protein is CASSRVSTEQFF. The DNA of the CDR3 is TGCGCCAGCAGCCGGGTTAGCACTGAGCAGTTCTTC.

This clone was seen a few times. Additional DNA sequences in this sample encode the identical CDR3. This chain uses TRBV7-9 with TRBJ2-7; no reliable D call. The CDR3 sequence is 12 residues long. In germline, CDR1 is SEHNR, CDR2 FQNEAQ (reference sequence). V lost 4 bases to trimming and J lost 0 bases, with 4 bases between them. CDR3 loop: CASSSISYEQYF. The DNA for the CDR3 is TGTGCCAGCAGCTCCATCTCCTACGAGCAGTACTTC.

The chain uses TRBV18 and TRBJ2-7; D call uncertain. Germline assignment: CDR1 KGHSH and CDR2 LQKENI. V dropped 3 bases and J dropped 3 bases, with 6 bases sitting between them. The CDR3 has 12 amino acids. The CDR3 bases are TGTGCCAGCTCACCTGTAGTCTACGAGCAGTACTTC. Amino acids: CASSPVVYEQYF.

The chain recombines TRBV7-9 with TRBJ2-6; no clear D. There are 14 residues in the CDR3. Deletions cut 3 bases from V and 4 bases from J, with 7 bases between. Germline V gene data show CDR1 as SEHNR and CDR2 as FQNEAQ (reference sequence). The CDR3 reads CASSFLQGANVLTF. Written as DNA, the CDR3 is TGTGCCAGCAGCTTCTTACAGGGGGCCAACGTCCTGACTTTC.

CDR3 loop: CASSLESKTTKQYF. The CDR3 bases are TGTGCCAGCAGCTTGGAGTCTAAGACTACGAAGCAGTACTTC. This chain links TRBV5-4 with TRBJ2-7, with a possible D match to TRBD2 (5 bases). Germline assignment: CDR1 SGHNT and CDR2 YYREEE (reference sequence). Trimming stripped 0 bases from V and 8 bases from J, with 15 bases between. The CDR3 spans 14 residues.

The chain's CDR3 is CSVEYPKLGGSDTQYF. CDR3 in DNA: TGCAGCGTTGAATACCCCAAACTAGGAGGGTCAGATACGCAGTATTTT. J is TRBJ2-3 and V is TRBV29-1, with a tentative D call TRBD2 (6 bases). The CDR3 spans 16 residues. Trimming took 2 bases from V and 4 from J, leaving 19 bases between them. CDR1 is SQVTM, CDR2 ANQGSEA, per germline.

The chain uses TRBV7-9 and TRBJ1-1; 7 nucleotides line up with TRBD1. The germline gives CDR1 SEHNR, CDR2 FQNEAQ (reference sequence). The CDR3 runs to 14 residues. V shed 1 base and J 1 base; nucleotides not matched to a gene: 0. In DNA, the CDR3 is TGTGCCAGCAGCTTAGGGACAGGGAACACTGAAGCTTTCTTT. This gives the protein CASSLGTGNTEAFF.

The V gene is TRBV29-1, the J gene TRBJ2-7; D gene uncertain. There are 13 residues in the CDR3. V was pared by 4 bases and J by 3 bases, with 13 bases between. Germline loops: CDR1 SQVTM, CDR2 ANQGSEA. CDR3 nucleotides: TGCAGCGTTGGGGCAGGTCAATACTACGAGCAGTACTTC. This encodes CSVGAGQYYEQYF.

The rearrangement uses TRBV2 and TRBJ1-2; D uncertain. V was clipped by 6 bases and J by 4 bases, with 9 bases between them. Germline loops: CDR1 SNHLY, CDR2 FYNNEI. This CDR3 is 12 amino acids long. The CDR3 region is CASRRDAYGYTF. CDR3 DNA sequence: TGTGCCAGCAGGCGGGATGCCTATGGCTACACCTTC. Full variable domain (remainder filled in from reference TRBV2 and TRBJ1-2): EPEVTQTPSHQVTQMGQEVILRCVPISNHLYFYWYRQILGQKVEFLVSFYNNEISEKSEIFDDQFSVERPDGSNFTLKIRSTKLEDSAMYFCASRRDAYGYTFGSGTRLTVV.

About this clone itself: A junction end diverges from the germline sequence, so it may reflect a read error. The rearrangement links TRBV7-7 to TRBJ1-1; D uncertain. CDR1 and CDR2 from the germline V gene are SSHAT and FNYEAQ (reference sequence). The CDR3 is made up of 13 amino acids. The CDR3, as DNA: TGTGCTAGCAGCTCAAACACGAACACTGAAGCTTTCTTT. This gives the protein CASSSNTNTEAFF.

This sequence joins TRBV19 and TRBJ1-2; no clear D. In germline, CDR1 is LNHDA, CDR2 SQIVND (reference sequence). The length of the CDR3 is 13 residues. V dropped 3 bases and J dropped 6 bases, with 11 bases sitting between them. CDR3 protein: CASSIDPLNGYTF. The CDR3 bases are TGTGCCAGTAGTATTGATCCACTTAATGGCTACACCTTC.

CDR3: CASSPGLAGVRTDTQYF. CDR3 coding DNA: TGTGCCAGCAGCCCCGGACTAGCGGGAGTAAGGACAGATACGCAGTATTTT. The J gene is TRBJ2-3, the V gene TRBV5-4, with TRBD2 identical over 13 bases. V gave up 4 bases and J gave up 3 bases; unmatched junction bases: 8. The germline CDR1 and CDR2 sequences are SGHNT and YYREEE (reference sequence). This CDR3 is 17 amino acids long.

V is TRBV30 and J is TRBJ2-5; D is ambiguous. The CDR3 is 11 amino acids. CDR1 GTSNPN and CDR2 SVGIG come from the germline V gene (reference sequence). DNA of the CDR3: TGTGCTTGCGACCACCAGGTGACCCAGTACTTC. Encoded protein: CACDHQVTQYF.

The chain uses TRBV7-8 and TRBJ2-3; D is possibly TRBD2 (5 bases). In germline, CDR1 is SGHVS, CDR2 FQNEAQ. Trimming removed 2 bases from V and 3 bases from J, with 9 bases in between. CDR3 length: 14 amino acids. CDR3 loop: CASSLREQTDTQYF. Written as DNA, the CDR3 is TGTGCCAGCAGCTTACGGGAACAAACAGATACGCAGTATTTT.

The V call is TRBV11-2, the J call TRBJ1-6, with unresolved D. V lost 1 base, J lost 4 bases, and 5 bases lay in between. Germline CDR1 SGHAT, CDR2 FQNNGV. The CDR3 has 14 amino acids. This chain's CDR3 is CASSLGEYNSPLHF. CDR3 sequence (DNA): TGTGCCAGCAGCTTAGGAGAGTATAATTCACCCCTCCACTTT.

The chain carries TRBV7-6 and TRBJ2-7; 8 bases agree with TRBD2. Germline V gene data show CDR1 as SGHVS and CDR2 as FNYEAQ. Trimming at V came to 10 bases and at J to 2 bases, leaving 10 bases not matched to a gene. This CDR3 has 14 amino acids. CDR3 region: CATRTGGAPYEQYF. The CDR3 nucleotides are TGTGCCACACGCACCGGGGGGGCACCCTACGAGCAGTACTTC.

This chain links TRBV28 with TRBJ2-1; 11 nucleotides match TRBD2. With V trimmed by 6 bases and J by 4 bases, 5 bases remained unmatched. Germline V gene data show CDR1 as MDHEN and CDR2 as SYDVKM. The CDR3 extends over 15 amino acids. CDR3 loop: CASRLAGVGYNEQFF. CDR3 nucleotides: TGTGCCAGCAGACTAGCGGGAGTTGGGTACAATGAGCAGTTCTTC.

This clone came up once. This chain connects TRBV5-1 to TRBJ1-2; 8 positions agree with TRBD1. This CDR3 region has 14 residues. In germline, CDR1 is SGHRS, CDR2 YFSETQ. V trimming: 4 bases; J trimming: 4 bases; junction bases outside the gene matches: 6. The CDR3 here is CASSATTGVYGYTF. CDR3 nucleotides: TGCGCCAGCAGCGCCACGACAGGGGTCTATGGCTACACCTTC.

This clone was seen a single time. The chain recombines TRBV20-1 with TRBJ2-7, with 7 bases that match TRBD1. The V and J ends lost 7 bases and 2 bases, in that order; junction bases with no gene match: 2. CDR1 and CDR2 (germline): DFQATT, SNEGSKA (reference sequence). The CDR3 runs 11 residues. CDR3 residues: CSGTGTYEQYF. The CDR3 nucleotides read TGCAGTGGGACAGGAACCTACGAGCAGTACTTC.

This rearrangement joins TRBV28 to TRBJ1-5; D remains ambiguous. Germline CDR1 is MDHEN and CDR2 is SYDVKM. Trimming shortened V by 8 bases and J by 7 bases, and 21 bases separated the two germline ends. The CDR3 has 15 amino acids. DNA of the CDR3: TGTGCCAGCGCGAGTTTGCTGAGAGGAGACCAGCCCCAGCATTTT. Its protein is CASASLLRGDQPQHF.

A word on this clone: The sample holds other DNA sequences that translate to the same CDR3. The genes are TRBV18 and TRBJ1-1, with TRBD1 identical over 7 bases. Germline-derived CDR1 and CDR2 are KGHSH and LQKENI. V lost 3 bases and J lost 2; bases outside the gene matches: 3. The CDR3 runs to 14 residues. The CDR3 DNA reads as TGTGCCAGCTCACCCGACAGGGCCAACACTGAAGCTTTCTTT. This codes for CASSPDRANTEAFF.